The clone carrying this T cell receptor (beta chain) has a count of ten or more. The antigen is not known. The read is 3 residues too short to cover the CDR3 end, so that end is filled in from the germline J gene. Equal genomic DNA amounts from CVID and control samples were sequenced. The assay was immunoSEQ multiplex PCR, and TCRdb's table has in-frame clones only and misses some. This repertoire holds 35,000 to 45,000 clones, and none appear only once. This specimen comes from a study of T cell clonality in common variable immunodeficiency. Germline values: CDR1 DFQATT, CDR2 SNEGSKA (reference sequence). The CDR3 sequence is 13 residues long. Each donor provided about 4.5 to 8.5 ml of heparinized whole blood. Whole-study results and caveats: CVID subjects had higher TCRbeta clonality than healthy controls, most marked in about a third. Reportedly, TCR beta sequences from common variable immunodeficiency showed fewer deletions and N-nucleotide insertions.

Sequencing was carried out using peripheral blood mononuclear cells. This TCR derives from a person aged 18 to 75 in good health. The rearrangement links TRBV20-1 to TRBJ2-4, with TRBD1 matching over 8 bases. This CDR3 is CSAIPGQALGQYF. The covered CDR3 bases are TGCAGTGCGATTCCGGGACAGGCTCTTGGT.